The subject of this entry is one T cell receptor beta chain. The antigen remains unidentified. Memory CD4+ T cells were sorted as CD4+CD45RO+CD25- cells. TCRdb fed the 5' RACE reads into MiXCR, producing one record per CDR3 protein. The table lists more than 40,000 distinct CDR3 sequences, 29% of them singletons, with roughly 4% in the top ten. General study results and limits: Tumor-infiltrating Treg TCR alpha and beta sequences overlapped most with tumor naive CD4+ T cells, then blood naive.

With 3 bases removed from V and 8 bases from J, the gap between germline ends came to 8 bases. CDR3 size: 12 residues. Germline CDR1 SEHNR, CDR2 FQNEAQ (reference sequence). The sequencing input was memory CD4+ T cells sorted from a lymph node. The subset denotes: memory CD4+ T cells, CD4+CD45RO+CD25-. The source is a female donor with breast cancer. The chain combines TRBV7-9 with TRBJ1-5; D is possibly TRBD1 (5 bases). This chain's CDR3 is CASSLSGEPQHF. The CDR3 nucleotides read TGTGCCAGCAGCTTGTCGGGGGAGCCCCAGCATTTT.